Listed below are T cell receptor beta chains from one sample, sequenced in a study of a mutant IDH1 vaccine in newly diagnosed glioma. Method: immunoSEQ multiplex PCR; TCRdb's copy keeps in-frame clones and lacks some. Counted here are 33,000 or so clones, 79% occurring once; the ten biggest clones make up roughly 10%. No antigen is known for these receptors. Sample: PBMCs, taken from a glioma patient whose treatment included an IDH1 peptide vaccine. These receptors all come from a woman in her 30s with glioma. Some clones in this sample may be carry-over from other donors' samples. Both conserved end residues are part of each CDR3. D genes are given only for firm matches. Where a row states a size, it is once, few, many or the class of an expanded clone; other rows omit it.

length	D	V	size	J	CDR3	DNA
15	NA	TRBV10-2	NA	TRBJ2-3	CASSTQGLGGDTQYF	TGCGCCAGCAGTACCCAGGGTTTAGGGGGAGATACGCAGTATTTT
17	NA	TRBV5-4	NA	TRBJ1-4	CASSAHVSGALNEKLFF	TGTGCCAGCAGCGCCCACGTATCGGGGGCCCTTAATGAAAAACTGTTTTTT
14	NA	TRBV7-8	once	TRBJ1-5	CASSSGGGDQPQHF	TGTGCCAGCAGCTCAGGTGGGGGTGATCAGCCCCAGCATTTT
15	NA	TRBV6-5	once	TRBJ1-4	CASSILRGGGEKLFF	TGTGCCAGCAGTATACTGCGGGGCGGCGGGGAAAAACTGTTTTTT
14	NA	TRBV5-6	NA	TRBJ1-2	CASSKQGGLEGYTF	TGTGCCAGCAGTAAACAGGGAGGACTCGAAGGCTACACCTTC
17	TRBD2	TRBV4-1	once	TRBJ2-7	CASSQDGSGVLSYEQYF	TGCGCCAGCAGCCAAGATGGGAGCGGGGTTCTCTCCTACGAGCAGTACTTC
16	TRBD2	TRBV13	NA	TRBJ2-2	CASSPGTSGGSGELFF	TGTGCCAGCAGCCCCGGGACTAGCGGTGGGTCCGGGGAGCTGTTTTTT
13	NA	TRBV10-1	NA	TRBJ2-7	CASSSGDSYEQYF	TGCGCCAGCAGTTCAGGGGACTCCTACGAGCAGTACTTC
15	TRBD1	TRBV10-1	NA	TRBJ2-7	CASSPGTGMGYEQYF	TGCGCCAGCAGCCCCGGGACAGGGATGGGGTACGAGCAGTACTTC
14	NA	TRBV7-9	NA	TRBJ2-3	CASRGSGRTDTQYF	TGTGCCAGCAGGGGGAGCGGACGCACAGATACGCAGTATTTT
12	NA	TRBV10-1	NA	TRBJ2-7	CASSLHAYEQYF	TGCGCCAGCAGCCTACACGCCTACGAGCAGTACTTC
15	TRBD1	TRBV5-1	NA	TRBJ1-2	CASSWEGGQGYGYTF	TGCGCCAGCAGCTGGGAAGGGGGACAGGGTTATGGCTACACCTTC
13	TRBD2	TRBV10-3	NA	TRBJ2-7	CATGTSDSYEQYF	TGTGCCACCGGGACTAGCGACTCCTACGAGCAGTACTTC
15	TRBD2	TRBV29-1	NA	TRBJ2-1	CSVPTSGRIYNEQFF	TGCAGCGTTCCCACTAGCGGGAGGATCTACAATGAGCAGTTCTTC
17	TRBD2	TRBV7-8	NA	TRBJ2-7	CASSLGGRLAGGREQYF	TGTGCCAGCAGCTTAGGGGGGAGGCTAGCGGGAGGGCGGGAGCAGTACTTC
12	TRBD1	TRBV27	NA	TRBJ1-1	CASSRREGAAFF	TGTGCCAGCAGTCGCCGGGAGGGGGCAGCTTTCTTT
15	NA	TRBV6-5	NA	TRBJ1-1	CASSYGVGGGTEAFF	TGTGCCAGCAGTTATGGGGTGGGCGGAGGGACTGAAGCTTTCTTT
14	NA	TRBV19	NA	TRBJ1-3	CASKQGISGNTIYF	TGTGCCAGTAAACAGGGAATAAGTGGAAACACCATATATTTT
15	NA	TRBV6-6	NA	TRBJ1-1	CASSYSSMENTEAFF	TGTGCCAGCAGTTACTCGAGCATGGAGAACACTGAAGCTTTCTTT
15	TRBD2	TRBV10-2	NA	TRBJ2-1	CASSVGLAGGNEQFF	TGCGCCAGCAGTGTGGGACTAGCGGGAGGCAATGAGCAGTTCTTC
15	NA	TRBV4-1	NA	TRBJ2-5	CASSQDVGARETQYF	TGCGCCAGCAGCCAAGATGTCGGAGCGAGGGAGACCCAGTACTTC
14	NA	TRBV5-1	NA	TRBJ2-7	CASSHPTLTYEQYF	TGCGCCAGCAGCCACCCTACGTTAACCTACGAGCAGTACTTC
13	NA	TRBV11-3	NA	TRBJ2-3	CASSHRGTDTQYF	TGTGCCAGCAGCCACCGCGGCACAGATACGCAGTATTTT
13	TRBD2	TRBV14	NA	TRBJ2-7	CASSHAGGVEQYF	TGTGCCAGCAGTCACGCGGGGGGGGTCGAGCAGTACTTC
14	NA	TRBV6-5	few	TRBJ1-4	CASSYHRTNEKLFF	TGTGCCAGCAGTTACCACAGAACTAATGAAAAACTGTTTTTT
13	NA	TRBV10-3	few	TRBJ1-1	CAIRAPPNTEAFF	TGTGCCATTAGGGCCCCCCCGAACACTGAAGCTTTCTTT
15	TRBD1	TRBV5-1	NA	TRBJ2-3	CASSSGQGLTDTQYF	TGCGCCAGCAGCTCAGGACAGGGCCTCACAGATACGCAGTATTTT
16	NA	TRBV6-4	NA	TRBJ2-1	CASSDLPSGRRNEQFF	TGTGCCAGCAGTGACCTTCCGAGCGGGCGACGAAATGAGCAGTTCTTC
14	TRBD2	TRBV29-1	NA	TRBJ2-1	CSARTSGSYNEQFF	TGCAGCGCCAGAACTAGCGGGTCTTACAATGAGCAGTTCTTC
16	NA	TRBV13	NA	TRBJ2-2	CASSFSLDRDTGELFF	TGTGCCAGCAGCTTTAGCCTGGACAGAGACACCGGGGAGCTGTTTTTT
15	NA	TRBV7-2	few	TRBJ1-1	CASSYGTGLNTEAFF	TGTGCCAGCAGCTACGGGACTGGGTTGAACACTGAAGCTTTCTTT
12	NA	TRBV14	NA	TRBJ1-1	CASSQGTVSAFF	TGTGCCAGCAGCCAGGGGACGGTGTCGGCTTTCTTT
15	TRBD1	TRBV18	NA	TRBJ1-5	CASSLGTGDNQPQHF	TGTGCCAGCTCACTGGGGACAGGGGACAATCAGCCCCAGCATTTT
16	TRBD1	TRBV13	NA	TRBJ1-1	CASSSNPGGGLAEAFF	TGTGCCAGCAGCTCCAACCCAGGGGGAGGGTTGGCTGAAGCTTTCTTT
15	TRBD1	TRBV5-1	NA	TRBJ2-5	CASSSPLTGGETQYF	TGCGCCAGCAGCTCGCCCCTGACAGGGGGCGAGACCCAGTACTTC
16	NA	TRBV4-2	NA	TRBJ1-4	CASSQDVRGSEKKLFF	TGTGCCAGCAGCCAAGATGTCCGCGGCTCCGAGAAGAAACTGTTTTTT
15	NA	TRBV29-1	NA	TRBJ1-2	CSVEVVGQTIYGYTF	TGCAGCGTTGAAGTTGTTGGACAGACCATCTATGGCTACACCTTC
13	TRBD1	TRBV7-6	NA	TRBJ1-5	CASSQGEDQPQHF	TGTGCCAGCAGTCAGGGGGAAGATCAGCCCCAGCATTTT
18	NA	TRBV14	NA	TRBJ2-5	CASSQGPRSTGTQETQYF	TGTGCCAGCAGCCAAGGTCCCCGCTCCACAGGGACTCAAGAGACCCAGTACTTC
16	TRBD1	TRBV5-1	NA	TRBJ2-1	CASSGRGQGARNEQFF	TGCGCCAGCAGCGGGCGGGGACAGGGGGCTCGGAATGAGCAGTTCTTC
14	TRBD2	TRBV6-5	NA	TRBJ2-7	CASRRAGEAGEQYF	TGTGCCAGCAGACGAGCGGGAGAGGCGGGCGAGCAGTACTTC
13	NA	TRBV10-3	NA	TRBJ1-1	CAINNKTNTEAFF	TGTGCCATCAATAACAAGACTAACACTGAAGCTTTCTTT
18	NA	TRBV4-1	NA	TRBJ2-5	CASSHFEAGTPFQETQYF	TGCGCCAGCAGCCATTTTGAGGCCGGGACACCTTTTCAAGAGACCCAGTACTTC
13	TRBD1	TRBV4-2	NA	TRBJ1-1	CASFGDRGLQAFF	TGTGCCAGCTTTGGAGACAGGGGGCTGCAAGCTTTCTTT
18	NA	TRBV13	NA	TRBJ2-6	CASSSWGALGSGANVLTF	TGTGCCAGCAGCTCCTGGGGGGCCCTTGGTTCTGGGGCCAACGTCCTGACTTTC
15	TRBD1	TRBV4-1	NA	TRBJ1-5	CASSQEDRVNQPQHF	TGCGCCAGCAGCCAAGAGGACAGGGTCAATCAGCCCCAGCATTTT
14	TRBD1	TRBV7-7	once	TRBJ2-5	CASSEGQGGETQYF	TGTGCTAGCAGCGAAGGACAGGGCGGCGAGACCCAGTACTTC
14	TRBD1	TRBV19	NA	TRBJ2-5	CASSKTGGQETQYF	TGTGCCAGTAGTAAAACAGGGGGCCAAGAGACCCAGTACTTC
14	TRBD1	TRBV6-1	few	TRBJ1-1	CASSLTGRQTEAFF	TGTGCCAGCAGTTTGACAGGGAGGCAAACTGAAGCTTTCTTT
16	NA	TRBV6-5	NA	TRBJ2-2	CASSYRRGLNTGELFF	TGTGCCAGCAGTTACAGACGGGGCTTGAACACCGGGGAGCTGTTTTTT
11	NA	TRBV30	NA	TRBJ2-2	CAWSPTRELFF	TGTGCCTGGAGTCCGACGAGGGAGCTGTTTTTT
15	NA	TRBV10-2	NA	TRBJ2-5	CASSGTPLHQETQYF	TGCGCCAGCAGTGGGACACCACTCCACCAAGAGACCCAGTACTTC